The TCR beta chain described here comes from a study of T cell responses to AZD1222 COVID-19 vaccine. Germline loops: CDR1 SGHVS, CDR2 FNYEAQ. V was trimmed by 1 base and J by 4 bases, leaving 10 bases between them. There are 15 residues in the CDR3. The assay was immunoSEQ multiplex PCR, and TCRdb's table has in-frame clones only and misses some. The sample records 95,000 to 150,000 clones, 87% being singletons. With regard to this clone: Its target is unknown.

Overall study results and limits: Regions 160-218 and 743-854 held dominance among vaccine-associated CD4 TCRs, which spanned spike. The donors showed a predominance of white British ancestry and of females, with possible underestimation of clonal diversity.

This receptor was identified in an adult in good health. The sample here was peripheral blood, taken on day 0 of AZD1222 vaccination. The chain recombines TRBV7-6 with TRBJ1-4; no reliable D call. This CDR3 reads CASSLGGGSNEKLFF. DNA of the CDR3: TGTGCCAGCAGCTTAGGGGGTGGGAGTAATGAAAAACTGTTTTTT.